This T cell receptor beta chain stems from a study of patients and donors after allogeneic stem cell transplantation. TCRdb re-analysed the RT-PCR reads in MiXCR, keeping a single row per CDR3 protein. Among about 960,000 distinct CDR3 sequences listed, about a sixth were seen once. Germline V gene sequence: CDR1 DFQATT, CDR2 SNEGSKA (reference sequence). V gave up 1 base and J gave up 5 bases; unmatched junction bases: 6. CDR3 length: 14 residues. This clonotype was counted between two and nine times. The receptor was isolated from a human donor who was either an allogeneic HSCT recipient or a stem cell or donor lymphocyte infusion donor (not recorded which). It is not recorded whose cells these are; they may come from a transplant donor. The chain is built from TRBV20-1 and TRBJ2-3, with 7 nucleotides matching TRBD1. The material sequenced was blood, either unsorted or a sorted T cell fraction (not recorded which). The chain's CDR3 is CSARVTGLQDTQYF. The CDR3 DNA follows: TGCAGTGCTAGAGTGACAGGGCTCCAAGATACGCAGTATTTT.